The clone carrying this TCR beta chain was seen more than once but under ten times. Its antigen remains unknown. MiXCR, applied by TCRdb to the RT-PCR reads, yields one record per CDR3 protein. The sample includes 450,000 to 500,000 distinct CDR3 sequences, approximately 10% seen only once; the top ten take 12%. This specimen belongs to a study of response to subunit inactivated influenza vaccine. Broader study findings: Authors suggested each seasonal flu vaccination may recruit only limited numbers of new T cells.

Specimen: PBMCs from blood, collected roughly 48 days after vaccination. This TCR derives from a man aged 50 to 59 who received an inactivated influenza vaccine.

CDR3 in amino acids: CSARVRRQTSNYGYTF. The CDR3 DNA reads TGCAGTGCTAGAGTTCGGAGACAGACCTCTAACTATGGCTACACCTTC. This chain connects TRBV20-1 to TRBJ1-2; D possibly corresponds to TRBD1 (5 bases). The CDR3 runs 16 residues. Germline CDR1 reads DFQATT; CDR2 reads SNEGSKA (reference sequence). V lost 1 base and J lost 0, with 15 bases in between.